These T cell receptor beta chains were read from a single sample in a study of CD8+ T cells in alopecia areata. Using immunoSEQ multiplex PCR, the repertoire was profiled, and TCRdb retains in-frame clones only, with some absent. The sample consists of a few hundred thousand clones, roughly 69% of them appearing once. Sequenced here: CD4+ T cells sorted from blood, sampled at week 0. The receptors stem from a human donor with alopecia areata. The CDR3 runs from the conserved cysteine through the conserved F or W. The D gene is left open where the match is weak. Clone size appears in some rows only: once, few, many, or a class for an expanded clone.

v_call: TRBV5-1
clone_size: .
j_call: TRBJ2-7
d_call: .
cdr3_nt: TGCGCCAACAGCTTGTATCCGGGGGCTACCTACGAGCAGTACTTC
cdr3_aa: CANSLYPGATYEQYF

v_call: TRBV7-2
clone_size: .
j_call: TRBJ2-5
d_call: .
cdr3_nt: TGTGCCAGCAGCCCCCTCGGGAACTACCAGACCCAGTACTTC
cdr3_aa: CASSPLGNYQTQYF

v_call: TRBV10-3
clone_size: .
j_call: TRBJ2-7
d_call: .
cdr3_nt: TGTGCCATCAGAGGCTCCTACGAGCAGTACTTC
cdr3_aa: CAIRGSYEQYF

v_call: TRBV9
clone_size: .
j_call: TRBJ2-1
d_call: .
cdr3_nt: TGTGCCAGCAGCGTCGGGCAGGTCTACAATGAGCAGTTCTTC
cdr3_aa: CASSVGQVYNEQFF

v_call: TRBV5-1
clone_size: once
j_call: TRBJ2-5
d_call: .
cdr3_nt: TGCGCCAGCAGTTCGACGGAGACCCAGTACTTC
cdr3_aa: CASSSTETQYF

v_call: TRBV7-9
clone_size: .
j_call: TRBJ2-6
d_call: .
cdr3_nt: TGTGCCAGCAGCTTAGCGGGCGCGGACTCTGGGGCCAACGTCCTGACTTTC
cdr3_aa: CASSLAGADSGANVLTF

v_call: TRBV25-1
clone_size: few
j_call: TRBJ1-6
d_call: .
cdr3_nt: TGTGCCAGCAGTCCCCCGAGGGGTTCACCCCTCCACTTT
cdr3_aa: CASSPPRGSPLHF

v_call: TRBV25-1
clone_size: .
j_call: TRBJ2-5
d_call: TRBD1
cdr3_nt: TGTGCCAGCAGGAAAACTGGGGACAGCCAAGAGACCCAGTACTTC
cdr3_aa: CASRKTGDSQETQYF

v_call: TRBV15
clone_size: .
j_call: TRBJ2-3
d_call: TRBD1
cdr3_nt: TGTGCCACCAGCAGAGGCAGACAGGGGATGGATACGCAGTATTTT
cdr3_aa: CATSRGRQGMDTQYF

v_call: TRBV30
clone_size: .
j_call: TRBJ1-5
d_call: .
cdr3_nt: TGTGCCTGGAGTGGTGGACAGCTTAATCAGCCCCAGCATTTT
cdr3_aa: CAWSGGQLNQPQHF

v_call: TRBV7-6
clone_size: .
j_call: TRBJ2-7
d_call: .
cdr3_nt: TGTGCCAGCAGCCCGACACGGGATGACTACGAGCAGTACTTC
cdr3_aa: CASSPTRDDYEQYF

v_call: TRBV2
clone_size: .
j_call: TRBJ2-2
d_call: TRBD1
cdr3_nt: TGTGCCAGCAGTGCCCTACAGGGGTCGTTCACCGGGGAGCTGTTTTTT
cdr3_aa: CASSALQGSFTGELFF

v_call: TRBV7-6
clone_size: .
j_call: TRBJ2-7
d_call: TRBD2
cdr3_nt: TGTGCCAGCAGCACGACTAGCGGGGGTTACGAGCAGTACTTC
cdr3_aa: CASSTTSGGYEQYF

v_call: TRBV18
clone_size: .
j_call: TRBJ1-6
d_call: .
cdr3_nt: TGTGCCAGCTCACCATCGAGGGTGGACAATTCACCCCTCCACTTT
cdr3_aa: CASSPSRVDNSPLHF

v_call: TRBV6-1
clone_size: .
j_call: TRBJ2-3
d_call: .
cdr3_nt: TGTGCCAGCAGTGCACAGGGTGCAGATACGCAGTATTTT
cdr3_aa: CASSAQGADTQYF

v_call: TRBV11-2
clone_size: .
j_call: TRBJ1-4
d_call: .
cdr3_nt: TGTGCCAGCAGCCAAAGACAGATGGCAACTAATGAAAAACTGTTTTTT
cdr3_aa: CASSQRQMATNEKLFF

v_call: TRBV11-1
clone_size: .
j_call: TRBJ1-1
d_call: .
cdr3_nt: TGTGCCAGCAGCTTTGGCAGCCAATATGAAGCTTTCTTT
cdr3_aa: CASSFGSQYEAFF

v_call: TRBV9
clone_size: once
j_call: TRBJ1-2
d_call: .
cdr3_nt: TGTGCCAGCAGCTCGACCACAGCTGGCTACACCTTC
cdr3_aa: CASSSTTAGYTF

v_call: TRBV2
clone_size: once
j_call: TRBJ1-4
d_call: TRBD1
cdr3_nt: TGTGCCAGCGGTCGGGACAGGGGTGAAAAACTGTTTTTT
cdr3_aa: CASGRDRGEKLFF

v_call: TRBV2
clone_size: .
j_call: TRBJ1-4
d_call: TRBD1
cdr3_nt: TGTGCCAGCGGGGGACAGGGTCAATGGGAAAAACTGTTTTTT
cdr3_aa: CASGGQGQWEKLFF

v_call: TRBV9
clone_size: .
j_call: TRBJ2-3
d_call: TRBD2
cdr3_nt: TGTGCCAGCAGCACACAGCGGGGGAGCACAGATACGCAGTATTTT
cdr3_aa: CASSTQRGSTDTQYF

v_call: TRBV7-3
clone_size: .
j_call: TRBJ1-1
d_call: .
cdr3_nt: TGTGCCAGCAGCTCAGCGGGCACTGAAGCTTTCTTT
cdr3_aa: CASSSAGTEAFF

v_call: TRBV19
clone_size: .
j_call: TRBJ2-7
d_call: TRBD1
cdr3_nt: TGTGCCAGTAGTATGGACAGGGGGCGCGAGCAGTACTTC
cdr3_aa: CASSMDRGREQYF

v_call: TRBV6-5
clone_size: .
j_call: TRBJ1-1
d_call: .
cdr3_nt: TGTGCCAGCAGTTACGGACAGAACACTGAAGCTTTCTTT
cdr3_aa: CASSYGQNTEAFF

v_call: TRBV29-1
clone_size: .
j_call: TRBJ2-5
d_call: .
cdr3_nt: TGCAGCGTTGTCGGGGGCCCCGGAGCCGGAGAGACCCAGTACTTC
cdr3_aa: CSVVGGPGAGETQYF

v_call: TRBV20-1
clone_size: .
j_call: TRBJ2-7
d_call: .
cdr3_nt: TGCAGTGCTAGAGGGGTCGGCGAGCAGTACTTC
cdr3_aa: CSARGVGEQYF

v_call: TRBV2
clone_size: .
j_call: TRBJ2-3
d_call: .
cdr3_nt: TGTGCCAGCAGTGACGACGGAACTAGCACAGATACGCAGTATTTT
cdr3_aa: CASSDDGTSTDTQYF

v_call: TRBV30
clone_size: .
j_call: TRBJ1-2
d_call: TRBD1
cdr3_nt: TGTGCCTTAACTAAACTCTCGGGACAGGGCAGCTATGGCTACACCTTC
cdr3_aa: CALTKLSGQGSYGYTF

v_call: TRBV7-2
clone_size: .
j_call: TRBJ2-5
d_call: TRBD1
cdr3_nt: TGTGCCAGCAGCTTTTGGACAGGGGGAGTAGAGACCCAGTACTTC
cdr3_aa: CASSFWTGGVETQYF

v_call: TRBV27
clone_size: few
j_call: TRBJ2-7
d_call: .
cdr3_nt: TGTGCCAGCAGTTTACGACGGGGCTTCGAGCAGTACTTC
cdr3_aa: CASSLRRGFEQYF

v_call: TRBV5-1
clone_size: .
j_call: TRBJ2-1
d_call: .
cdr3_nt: TGCGCCAGCAGCTTGTGGCGCACAGGCTACAATGAGCAGTTCTTC
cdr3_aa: CASSLWRTGYNEQFF

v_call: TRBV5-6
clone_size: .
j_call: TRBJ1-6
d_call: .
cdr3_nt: TGTGCCAGCAGCCCCCGAGGAAGAGGTAATTCACCCCTCCACTTT
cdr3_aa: CASSPRGRGNSPLHF

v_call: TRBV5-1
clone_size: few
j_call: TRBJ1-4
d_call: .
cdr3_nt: TGCGCCAGCAGCTCGGCAACCGGGACCGACCCCGTAAAACTGTTTTTT
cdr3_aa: CASSSATGTDPVKLFF

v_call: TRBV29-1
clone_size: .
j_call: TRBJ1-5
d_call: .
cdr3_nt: TGCAGCGTTGCTAAGGGTAGCAATCAGCCCCAGCATTTT
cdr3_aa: CSVAKGSNQPQHF

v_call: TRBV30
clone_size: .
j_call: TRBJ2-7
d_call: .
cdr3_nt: TGTGCCTGGGCCTTCGGGGCCCCCCCCTACGAGCAGTACTTC
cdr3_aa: CAWAFGAPPYEQYF

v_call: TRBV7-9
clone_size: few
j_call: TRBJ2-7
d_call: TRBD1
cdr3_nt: TGTGCCAGCAGGAGTTACGGGACAGTTTTCGAGCAGTACTTC
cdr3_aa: CASRSYGTVFEQYF

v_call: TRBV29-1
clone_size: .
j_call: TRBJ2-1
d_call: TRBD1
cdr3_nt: TGCAGCGTTGGCGACAGGGGTGAGCAGTTCTTC
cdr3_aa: CSVGDRGEQFF

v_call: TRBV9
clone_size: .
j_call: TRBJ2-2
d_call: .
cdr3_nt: TGTGCCAGCAGCGTAGGGGGCACCGGGGAGCTGTTTTTT
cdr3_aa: CASSVGGTGELFF

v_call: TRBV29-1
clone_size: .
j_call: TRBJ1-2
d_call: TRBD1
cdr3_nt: TGCAGCGTCCCCCTGACAGGGATAAATGGCTACACCTTC
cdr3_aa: CSVPLTGINGYTF

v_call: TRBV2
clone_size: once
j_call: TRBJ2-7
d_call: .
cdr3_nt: TGTGCCAGCACCGAACGTACTACCGAGCAGTACTTC
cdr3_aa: CASTERTTEQYF

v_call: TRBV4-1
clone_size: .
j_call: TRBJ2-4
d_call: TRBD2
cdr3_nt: TGCGCCAGCAGCCACTATAGCGGGGGGGCGACCAAAAACATTCAGTACTTC
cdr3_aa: CASSHYSGGATKNIQYF

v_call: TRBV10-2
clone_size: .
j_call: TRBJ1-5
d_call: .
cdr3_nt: TGCGCCAGCAGTGAGAGGGGCCGGTCCAATCAGCCCCAGCATTTT
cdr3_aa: CASSERGRSNQPQHF

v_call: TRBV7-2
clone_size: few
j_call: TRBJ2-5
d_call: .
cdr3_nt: TGTGCCAGCAGCTTAGCGGAGGGAAGCGGCAAGTACTTC
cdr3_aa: CASSLAEGSGKYF

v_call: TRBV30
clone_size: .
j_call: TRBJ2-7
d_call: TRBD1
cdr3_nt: TGTGCCTGGAGGCAGGGGGTCTACGAGCAGTACTTC
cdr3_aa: CAWRQGVYEQYF

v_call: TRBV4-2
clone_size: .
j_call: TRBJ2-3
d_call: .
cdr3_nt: TGTGCCAGCAGCCCAAGAGTGGCTGACGGCACAGATACGCAGTATTTT
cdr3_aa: CASSPRVADGTDTQYF

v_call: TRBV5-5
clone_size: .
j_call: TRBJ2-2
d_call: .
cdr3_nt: TGTGCCAGCAGCTTGCCTCAACTGAACACCGGGGAGCTGTTTTTT
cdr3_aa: CASSLPQLNTGELFF

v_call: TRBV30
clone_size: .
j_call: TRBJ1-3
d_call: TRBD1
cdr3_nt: TGTGCCTGGGGGACAGGGAACTCTGGAAACACCATATATTTT
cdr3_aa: CAWGTGNSGNTIYF

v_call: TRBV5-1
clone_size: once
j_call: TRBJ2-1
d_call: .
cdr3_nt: TGCGCCAGCAGCTTGGCCCCAGGGGTAACCTACAATGAGCAGTTCTTC
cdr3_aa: CASSLAPGVTYNEQFF